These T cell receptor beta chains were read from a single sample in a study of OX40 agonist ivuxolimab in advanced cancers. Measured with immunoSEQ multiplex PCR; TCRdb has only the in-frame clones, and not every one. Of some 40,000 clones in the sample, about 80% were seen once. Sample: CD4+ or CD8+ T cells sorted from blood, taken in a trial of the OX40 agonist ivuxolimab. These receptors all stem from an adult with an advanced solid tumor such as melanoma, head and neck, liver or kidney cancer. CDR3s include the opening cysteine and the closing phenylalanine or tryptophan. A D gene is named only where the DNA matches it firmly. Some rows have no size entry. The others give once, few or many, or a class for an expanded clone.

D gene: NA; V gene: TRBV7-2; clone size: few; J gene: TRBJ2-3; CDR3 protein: CASSPVAGQAMGTDTQYF; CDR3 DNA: TGTGCCAGCAGCCCTGTCGCGGGCCAGGCTATGGGGACAGATACGCAGTATTTT
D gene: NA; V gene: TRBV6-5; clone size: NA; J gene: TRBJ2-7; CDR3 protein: CASTRRGPYEQYF; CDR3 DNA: TGTGCCAGCACCCGAAGGGGCCCCTACGAGCAGTACTTC
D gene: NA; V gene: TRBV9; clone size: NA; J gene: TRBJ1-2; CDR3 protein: CASSVRDGNYGYTF; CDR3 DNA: TGTGCCAGCAGCGTCAGAGACGGGAACTATGGCTACACCTTC
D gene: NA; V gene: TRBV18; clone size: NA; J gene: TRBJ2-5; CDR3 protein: CASSPIAETQYF; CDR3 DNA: TGTGCCAGCTCTCCAATAGCAGAGACCCAGTACTTC
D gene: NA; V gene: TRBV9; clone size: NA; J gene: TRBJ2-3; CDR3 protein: CASSETGTRSTDTQYF; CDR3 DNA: TGTGCCAGCAGTGAGACCGGAACCCGTAGCACAGATACGCAGTATTTT
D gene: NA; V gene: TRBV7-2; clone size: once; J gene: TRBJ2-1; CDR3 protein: CASSLDRAGRFF; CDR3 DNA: TGTGCCAGCAGCTTAGATCGGGCTGGCAGGTTCTTC
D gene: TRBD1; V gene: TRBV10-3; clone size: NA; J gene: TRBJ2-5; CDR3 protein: CAISPTGEETQYF; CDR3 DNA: TGTGCCATCAGCCCGACAGGGGAAGAGACCCAGTACTTC
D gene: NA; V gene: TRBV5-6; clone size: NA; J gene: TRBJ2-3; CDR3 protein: CASSLTGASGNTQYF; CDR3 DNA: TGTGCCAGCAGCTTAACGGGAGCCTCCGGGAATACGCAGTATTTT
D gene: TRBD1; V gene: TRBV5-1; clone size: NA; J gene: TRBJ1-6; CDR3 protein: CASSGTADNSPLHF; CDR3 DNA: TGCGCCAGCAGCGGGACAGCTGATAATTCACCCCTCCACTTT
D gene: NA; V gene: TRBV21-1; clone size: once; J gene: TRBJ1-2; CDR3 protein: CASIRLIDGYTF; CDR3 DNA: TGTGCCAGCATTCGACTCATCGATGGCTACACCTTC
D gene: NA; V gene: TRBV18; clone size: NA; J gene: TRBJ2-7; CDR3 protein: CASSPLQGGHEQYF; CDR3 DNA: TGTGCCAGCTCACCCTTACAGGGCGGGCACGAGCAGTACTTC
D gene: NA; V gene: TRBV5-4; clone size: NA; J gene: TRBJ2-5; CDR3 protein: CASSFGVETQYF; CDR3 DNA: TGTGCCAGCAGCTTTGGAGTGGAGACCCAGTACTTC
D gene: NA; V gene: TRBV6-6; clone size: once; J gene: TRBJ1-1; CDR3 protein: CASSAYRDTGTEAFF; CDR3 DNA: TGTGCCAGCAGTGCTTACAGGGATACGGGCACTGAAGCTTTCTTT
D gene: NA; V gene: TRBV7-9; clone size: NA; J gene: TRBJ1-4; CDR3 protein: CASSFESANEKLFF; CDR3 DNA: TGTGCCAGCAGCTTTGAGTCGGCTAATGAAAAACTGTTTTTT
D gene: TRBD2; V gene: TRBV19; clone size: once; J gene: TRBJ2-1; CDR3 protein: CASQWAIAGEENEQFF; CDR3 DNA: TGTGCCAGCCAGTGGGCTATAGCGGGGGAGGAGAATGAGCAGTTCTTC
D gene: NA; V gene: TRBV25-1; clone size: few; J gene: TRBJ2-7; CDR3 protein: CASSEPSYEQYF; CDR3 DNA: TGTGCCAGCAGTGAACCGAGTTACGAGCAGTACTTC
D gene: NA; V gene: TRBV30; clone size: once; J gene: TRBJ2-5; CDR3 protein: CAWGRQYQETQYF; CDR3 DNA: TGTGCCTGGGGTAGACAGTACCAAGAGACCCAGTACTTC